Below are 27 T cell receptor beta chains sequenced from a single sample in a study of cytomegalovirus exposure and HLA in healthy donors. The repertoire was sequenced with immunoSEQ multiplex PCR; TCRdb's copy has only in-frame clones and lacks some. The sample yields 110,000 or so clones, approximately 85% seen once. Sequenced material: PBMCs. The receptor source for this set is a man aged 18 to 35 in good health and CMV-seronegative.

The V call is TRBV6-5, the J call TRBJ2-1; tentative D call: TRBD2 (6 bases). The V gene lost 11 bases and the J gene lost 7 bases, with 21 bases spanning the gap. Germline CDR1 MNHEY, CDR2 SVGAGI. The CDR3 consists of 14 residues. Here the CDR3 reads CASRRASLGNEQFF. The CDR3 DNA is TGTGCCTCCCGGAGGGCTAGCTTGGGGAATGAGCAGTTCTTC.

The chain carries TRBV4-2 and TRBJ2-3; TRBD2 agrees at 11 bases. Germline CDR1 LGHNA, CDR2 YNFKEQ. V trimming: 0 bases; J trimming: 6 bases; junction bases outside the gene matches: 2. The CDR3 extends over 15 amino acids. Here the CDR3 reads CASSQETSGTDTQYF. DNA of the CDR3: TGTGCCAGCAGCCAAGAGACTAGCGGGACTGATACGCAGTATTTT.

J is TRBJ2-5 and V is TRBV5-1; TRBD2 aligns across 10 bases. The CDR3 totals 17 residues. With V trimmed by 1 base and J by 2 bases, 8 bases remained unmatched. Germline values: CDR1 SGHRS, CDR2 YFSETQ. CDR3 in amino acids: CASSLSASGRRQETQYF. The CDR3 DNA sequence: TGCGCCAGCAGCTTGTCGGCTAGCGGGAGACGTCAAGAGACCCAGTACTTC.

This clone occurred a few times. The chain uses TRBV7-9 and TRBJ2-4, with a tentative D call TRBD1 (6 bases). The CDR3 is 14 amino acids. Germline CDR1 reads SEHNR; CDR2 reads FQNEAQ (reference sequence). Trimming pared 3 bases from V and 8 bases from J, leaving 14 bases between. DNA of the CDR3: TGTGCCAGCAGCTTCGACAGGCCTTCGGACATTCAGTACTTC. It encodes CASSFDRPSDIQYF.

The chain is built from TRBV6-5 and TRBJ1-5; 10 positions agree with TRBD1. The V gene's germline CDR1 is MNHEY and CDR2 SVGAGI. The CDR3 covers 16 residues. V was clipped by 4 bases and J by 4 bases; unmatched bases: 7. In DNA, the CDR3 is TGTGCCAGCAGTTCGACAGGGGGCTCAACAAATCAGCCCCAGCATTTT. Translated: CASSSTGGSTNQPQHF.

The J gene is TRBJ2-3, the V gene TRBV6-1, with 9 bases lining up with TRBD2. The J segment lost 0 bases and the V segment lost 4 bases, leaving 11 bases of the junction unmatched. The CDR3 consists of 18 residues. Germline CDR1 is MNHNS and CDR2 is SASEGT. The CDR3 bases are TGTGCCAGCAGTGGAAAAGCCCCTAGCGGGGTTAGCACAGATACGCAGTATTTT. Its translation: CASSGKAPSGVSTDTQYF.

This clone has just one count. Additional DNA sequences in this sample encode the identical CDR3. This chain joins TRBV30 and TRBJ2-3; D possibly corresponds to TRBD2 (6 bases). The CDR3 is made up of 14 amino acids. V was clipped by 2 bases and J by 3 bases, with 12 bases between them. Per germline, CDR1 GTSNPN and CDR2 SVGIG (reference sequence). In DNA, the CDR3 is TGTGCCTGGAGTTTGGCCGGGAGTACAGATACGCAGTATTTT. This encodes CAWSLAGSTDTQYF.

This clone was counted between two and nine times. This chain links TRBV30 with TRBJ2-2, with a tentative D call TRBD1 (8 bases). CDR1 is GTSNPN and CDR2 is SVGIG in the germline V gene (reference sequence). There are 15 residues in the CDR3. V was clipped by 4 bases and J by 1 base, with 13 bases between them. The CDR3 loop is CAWNTGGGNTGELFF. For the CDR3, the DNA is TGTGCCTGGAACACAGGGGGGGGGAACACCGGGGAGCTGTTTTTT.

V is TRBV29-1 and J is TRBJ2-7; 8 nucleotides align to TRBD1. The ends lost 0 bases at V and 6 bases at J; junction bases unmatched: 10. The CDR3 has 15 amino acids. Germline CDR1 is SQVTM and CDR2 is ANQGSEA. CDR3 DNA sequence: TGCAGCGTTGAAGATGGGCGGACAGGGAGTCGCGAGCAGTACTTC. It specifies CSVEDGRTGSREQYF.

The V gene is TRBV7-8, the J gene TRBJ1-3, with D unresolved. V lost 6 bases to trimming and J lost 0 bases, with 12 bases between them. This CDR3 is 15 amino acids long. The germline CDR1 and CDR2 sequences are SGHVS and FQNEAQ. The CDR3 DNA sequence: TGTGCCAGCAGTCTCGGCGGGAGCTCTGGAAACACCATATATTTT. The encoded protein is CASSLGGSSGNTIYF.

The chain has TRBV19 and TRBJ2-1; weak D call: TRBD1 (6 bases). Trimming took off 4 bases at V and 5 bases at J, with 15 bases between the two ends. The CDR3 loop spans 15 amino acids. Germline assignment: CDR1 LNHDA and CDR2 SQIVND (reference sequence). This chain's CDR3 is CASSTGTLVDNEQFF. The DNA for the CDR3 is TGTGCCAGTAGTACTGGGACACTTGTCGACAATGAGCAGTTCTTC.

The CDR3 region is CASSGRGTEAFF. The CDR3 coding sequence is TGTGCCAGCAGCGGAAGAGGGACTGAAGCTTTCTTT. The V call is TRBV7-9, the J call TRBJ1-1, with unresolved D. CDR3 length equals 12 residues. V lost 5 bases and J 5 bases, leaving 9 bases between the germline ends. Germline V gene data show CDR1 as SEHNR and CDR2 as FQNEAQ (reference sequence).

This clone was observed a single time. V gene TRBV25-1 combines with J gene TRBJ2-2, with 7 bases that match TRBD1. Per the germline V gene, CDR1 is MGHDK and CDR2 is SYGVNS. CDR3 size: 15 residues. V trimming: 2 bases; J trimming: 6 bases; junction bases outside the gene matches: 6. Here the CDR3 DNA reads TGTGCCAGCAGTGAAACAGGGGCCCTCGCCGGGGAGCTGTTTTTT. It translates to CASSETGALAGELFF. Supplemented by reference TRBV25-1 and TRBJ2-2, the full variable domain reads EADIYQTPRYLVIGTGKKITLECSQTMGHDKMYWYQQDPGMELHLIHYSYGVNSTEKGDLSSESTVSRIRTEHFPLTLESARPSHTSQYLCASSETGALAGELFFGEGSRLTVL.

The DNA for the CDR3 is TGTGCCAGCTCCTCGGGACAGGGATTGGTCTCCAATGAGCAGTTCTTC. Amino acid sequence: CASSSGQGLVSNEQFF. The J gene is TRBJ2-1, the V gene TRBV19; 9 bases line up with TRBD1. The CDR3 length is 16 residues. CDR1 LNHDA and CDR2 SQIVND come from the germline V gene (reference sequence). V gave up 9 bases and J gave up 6 bases; unmatched junction bases: 15.

The chain couples TRBV7-6 to TRBJ2-3; 7 bases match TRBD2. V lost 5 bases, J lost 6 bases, and 5 bases stayed unmatched. The CDR3 extends over 13 amino acids. The V gene's germline CDR1 is SGHVS and CDR2 FNYEAQ. The CDR3 region is CASSPWGGDTQYF. CDR3 coding DNA: TGTGCCAGCAGCCCTTGGGGGGGGGATACGCAGTATTTT.

The chain has TRBV2 and TRBJ1-1, with a tentative D call TRBD1 (6 bases). Trimming removed 6 bases at V and 11 bases at J, with 19 bases between. Germline CDR1 is SNHLY and CDR2 is FYNNEI. The CDR3 contains 13 residues. The CDR3 region has the DNA TGTGCCAGCAGCCCAGACAGGCCAACTCCCGCTTTCTTT. This codes for CASSPDRPTPAFF.

The chain uses TRBV11-3 and TRBJ1-2, with TRBD1 matching over 10 bases. CDR3 length: 20 amino acids. CDR1 is SGHNT, CDR2 YENEEA, per germline. Trimming removed 5 bases from V and 3 bases from J; junction bases left unmatched: 21. The DNA for the CDR3 is TGTGCCAGCAGCCCTGGGACAGGGGAAAATCCGCCCTCATACTACTATGGCTACACCTTC. Translation: CASSPGTGENPPSYYYGYTF.

The chain uses TRBV27 and TRBJ2-1; D perhaps matches TRBD1 (5 bases). CDR1 and CDR2 (germline): MNHEY, SMNVEV (reference sequence). This CDR3 comprises 15 residues. Trimming stripped 2 bases from V and 10 bases from J, with 18 bases between. The CDR3 loop is CASSLGLGLPREQFF. The CDR3 region has the DNA TGTGCCAGCAGTTTAGGGTTGGGGCTCCCCCGCGAGCAGTTCTTC.

This clone was seen once. V usage is TRBV5-1 and J usage is TRBJ2-7, with D tentatively TRBD2 (5 bases). CDR1 is SGHRS, CDR2 YFSETQ, per germline. The CDR3 totals 16 residues. Trimming pared 0 bases from V and 0 bases from J, leaving 13 bases between. The CDR3 sequence is CASSLGRNEGSYEQYF. Here the CDR3 DNA reads TGCGCCAGCAGCTTGGGCCGGAATGAGGGCTCCTACGAGCAGTACTTC.

The chain uses TRBV6-6 and TRBJ2-2, with 12 bases matching TRBD2. CDR1 MNHNY and CDR2 SVGAGI come from the germline V gene (reference sequence). This CDR3 has 16 amino acids. Trimming removed 5 bases from V and 7 bases from J; junction bases left unmatched: 8. This CDR3 reads CASSLAGGPSGGELFF. CDR3 DNA: TGTGCCAGCAGTCTAGCGGGAGGGCCTTCTGGCGGGGAGCTGTTTTTT.

The chain carries TRBV9 and TRBJ2-1, with 14 bases matching TRBD2. The CDR3 spans 16 residues. Unmatched junction bases numbered 5, after V lost 0 bases and J lost 9 bases. CDR1 is SGDLS, CDR2 YYNGEE, per germline. The CDR3 region has the DNA TGTGCCAGCAGCGTAGGACTAGCGGGGGGGCAGGTTGAGCAGTTCTTC. This translates into CASSVGLAGGQVEQFF.

The chain has TRBV9 and TRBJ2-5, with 9 positions matching TRBD1. The CDR3 contains 14 residues. The germline CDR1 and CDR2 sequences are SGDLS and YYNGEE. The V segment lost 4 bases and the J segment 6 bases; nucleotides outside the gene matches: 7. CDR3: CASSSGTGIKTQYF. CDR3 in DNA: TGTGCCAGCAGCTCCGGGACAGGGATTAAGACCCAGTACTTC. Filled out from reference TRBV9 and TRBJ2-5, the complete variable domain reads DSGVTQTPKHLITATGQRVTLRCSPRSGDLSVYWYQQSLDQGLQFLIQYYNGEERAKGNILERFSAQQFPDLHSELNLSSLELGDSALYFCASSSGTGIKTQYFGPGTRLLVL.

This chain joins TRBV2 and TRBJ1-6; D is perhaps TRBD1 (5 bases). Germline lookup yields CDR1 SNHLY and CDR2 FYNNEI. The CDR3 sequence is 15 residues long. The chain's CDR3 is CATRGEGVSTAPLHF. DNA for the CDR3: TGTGCAACCCGGGGGGAGGGAGTAAGTACGGCACCCCTCCACTTT.

This clone was observed a single time. The V gene is TRBV6-1, the J gene TRBJ1-2, with TRBD1 matching 12 bases. This CDR3 region has 17 residues. Looked up from germline, CDR1 is MNHNS and CDR2 is SASEGT. The J segment lost 2 bases and the V segment lost 5 bases, leaving 9 bases of the junction unmatched. Here the CDR3 DNA reads TGTGCCAGCAGTCAAGGGACAGGGGGCGTAAGAAACTATGGCTACACCTTC. This gives the protein CASSQGTGGVRNYGYTF.

This sequence joins TRBV7-6 and TRBJ1-1; TRBD1 matches at 9 bases. CDR1 is SGHVS, CDR2 FNYEAQ, per germline. With V trimmed by 1 base and J by 5 bases, 8 bases remained unmatched. There are 16 residues in the CDR3. The DNA of the CDR3 is TGTGCCAGCAGCTTAGAACAGGGGGCGATGGGTACTGAAGCTTTCTTT. Translating it yields CASSLEQGAMGTEAFF.

The chain carries TRBV25-1 and TRBJ2-5; possible D gene TRBD1, 5 bases. The germline V gene encodes CDR1 MGHDK and CDR2 SYGVNS. The CDR3 consists of 13 residues. V lost 3 bases to trimming and J lost 7 bases, with 12 bases between them. CDR3 loop: CASSEAGQGTQYF. Written as DNA, the CDR3 is TGTGCCAGCAGTGAGGCAGGGCAGGGGACCCAGTACTTC.

This clone appeared a single time. The rearrangement links TRBV6-5 to TRBJ2-5; a weak D match, TRBD1 (5 bases). The germline V and J ends were trimmed by 0 bases and 4 bases, with 15 bases remaining between them. Germline CDR1 and CDR2: MNHEY and SVGAGI. CDR3 length: 16 amino acids. In DNA, the CDR3 is TGTGCCAGCAGTTACTCGAGTCAGGGTGGCCGAGAGACCCAGTACTTC. Translated: CASSYSSQGGRETQYF.